A single sample is the source of the 30 T cell receptor beta chains below, sequenced in a study of cytomegalovirus exposure and HLA in healthy donors. The PCR used 60 Vbeta and 13 Jbeta primers. Method: immunoSEQ multiplex PCR; TCRdb's copy keeps in-frame clones and lacks some. The data show 200,000 to 250,000 clones, 76% seen once. Sequencing was done on a sample of PBMCs. These receptors came from a man aged 18 to 29 in good health and CMV-seronegative.

In this sample, this clone turned up once. V gene TRBV10-3 combines with J gene TRBJ2-3, with 10 bases matching TRBD2. Germline V CDR1 and CDR2: ENHRY, SYGVKD. The CDR3 is 15 amino acids. Trimming removed 8 bases from V and 0 bases from J; junction bases left unmatched: 5. The CDR3 is CAIQKTSGSTDTQYF. The CDR3 bases are TGTGCCATCCAGAAGACTAGCGGGAGCACAGATACGCAGTATTTT.

The V call is TRBV9, the J call TRBJ2-5, with a weak D call TRBD2 (6 bases). CDR3 length: 14 amino acids. The V and J ends lost 0 bases and 4 bases respectively, with 10 bases between them. The germline V gene has CDR1 SGDLS and CDR2 YYNGEE. The CDR3 bases are TGTGCCAGCAGCGTAGAAGTGGGGGGAGAGACCCAGTACTTC. Translating gives CASSVEVGGETQYF.

The CDR3 reads CAWSGQGYEQYF. Written as DNA, the CDR3 is TGTGCCTGGAGTGGGCAGGGCTACGAGCAGTACTTC. The chain links TRBV30 to TRBJ2-7; possible D gene TRBD1, 5 bases. From germline, CDR1 is GTSNPN and CDR2 SVGIG (reference sequence). V lost 1 base to trimming and J lost 3 bases, with 7 bases between them. This CDR3 region has 12 residues.

The rearrangement joins TRBV5-4 to TRBJ2-7; 9 nucleotides line up with TRBD2. The CDR3 runs 15 residues. V was pared by 3 bases and J by 5 bases, with 9 bases of the junction left unmatched. Germline loops: CDR1 SGHNT, CDR2 YYREEE (reference sequence). The CDR3 region has the DNA TGTGCCAGCAGCTCTATAGCGGGAGAGGTTCACGAGCAGTACTTC. It yields the protein CASSSIAGEVHEQYF.

The chain couples TRBV9 to TRBJ2-7; 10 bases are shared with TRBD2. Germline V CDR1 and CDR2: SGDLS, YYNGEE. The V gene end was trimmed by 2 bases and the J gene end by 2 bases; junction bases not matched to a gene: 4. The length of the CDR3 is 15 residues. This CDR3 is CASSVTSGIPYEQYF. The DNA for the CDR3 is TGTGCCAGCAGCGTCACTAGCGGGATCCCCTACGAGCAGTACTTC.

V gene TRBV30 combines with J gene TRBJ2-7; 13 bases are shared with TRBD2. Germline CDR1 and CDR2: GTSNPN and SVGIG (reference sequence). Trimming at V came to 1 base and at J to 3 bases, leaving 0 bases not matched to a gene. This CDR3 comprises 14 residues. This chain's CDR3 is CAWSGTSGSYEQYF. DNA for the CDR3: TGTGCCTGGAGTGGGACTAGCGGGAGCTACGAGCAGTACTTC.

The CDR3 loop is CASRDRDRGMNTEAFF. The CDR3 DNA follows: TGTGCCAGCAGGGACCGGGACAGGGGGATGAACACTGAAGCTTTCTTT. The genes are TRBV6-6 and TRBJ1-1; 11 nucleotides match TRBD1. After removal of 6 bases from V and 0 bases from J, the junction contained 6 bases not matched to a gene. CDR1 is MNHNY, CDR2 SVGAGI, per germline (reference sequence). This CDR3 region has 16 residues.

This rearrangement joins TRBV19 to TRBJ1-5; maybe TRBD1 (5 bases). The CDR3 extends over 14 amino acids. V lost 7 bases, J lost 2 bases, and 12 bases lay in between. Germline CDR1 reads LNHDA; CDR2 reads SQIVND (reference sequence). CDR3 residues: CASKFQGGNQPQHF. CDR3 coding DNA: TGTGCCAGTAAGTTCCAGGGTGGCAATCAGCCCCAGCATTTT.

The rearrangement joins TRBV11-2 to TRBJ2-7; D is undetermined. This CDR3 has 10 amino acids. V was trimmed by 8 bases and J by 3 bases, leaving 5 bases between them. Germline V CDR1 and CDR2: SGHAT, FQNNGV. Here the CDR3 reads CASGSYEQYF. CDR3 sequence (DNA): TGTGCCAGCGGCAGCTACGAGCAGTACTTC.

The CDR3 sequence is CASSIASAGATYEQYF. CDR3 coding DNA: TGTGCCAGTAGTATAGCCTCCGCAGGGGCAACCTACGAGCAGTACTTC. The rearrangement uses TRBV19 and TRBJ2-7, with a possible D match to TRBD1 (6 bases). Trimming left V 1 base short and J 2 bases short, with 15 bases between. Germline CDR1 is LNHDA and CDR2 is SQIVND (reference sequence). The CDR3 is 16 amino acids.

The chain combines TRBV11-1 with TRBJ2-1, with 7 bases identical to TRBD2. The CDR3 length is 14 residues. V lost 4 bases, J lost 8 bases, and 8 bases stayed unmatched. Germline CDR1 SGHAT, CDR2 FQDESV (reference sequence). CDR3 nucleotide sequence: TGTGCCAGCAGCTCCGCGGGAGCAGTAGATGAGCAGTTCTTC. As protein: CASSSAGAVDEQFF. Looking up the rest from reference TRBV11-1 and TRBJ2-1 gives the full variable domain: EAEVAQSPRYKITEKSQAVAFWCDPISGHATLYWYRQILGQGPELLVQFQDESVVDDSQLPKDRFSAERLKGVDSTLKIQPAELGDSAMYLCASSSAGAVDEQFFGPGTRLTVL.

The rearrangement uses TRBV27 and TRBJ2-7, with D unresolved. CDR3 length equals 13 residues. The germline V gene has CDR1 MNHEY and CDR2 SMNVEV (reference sequence). V was clipped by 3 bases and J by 3 bases, with 9 bases between them. Written as DNA, the CDR3 is TGTGCCAGCAGTTTGGCAAGACACTACGAGCAGTACTTC. Translated, it gives CASSLARHYEQYF.

The chain couples TRBV5-4 to TRBJ2-1; TRBD1 agrees at 9 bases. The V and J ends lost 4 bases and 6 bases, in that order; junction bases with no gene match: 8. Per germline, CDR1 SGHNT and CDR2 YYREEE (reference sequence). This CDR3 has 15 amino acids. In nucleotides, the CDR3 is TGTGCCAGCAGCAACCCCGGGACAGGGCTCAATGAGCAGTTCTTC. Its translation is CASSNPGTGLNEQFF.

V is TRBV11-2 and J is TRBJ2-2; 9 nucleotides align to TRBD1. Trimming cost V 5 bases and J 6 bases; bases outside gene matches: 19. This CDR3 comprises 19 residues. Germline V lookup: CDR1 SGHAT, CDR2 FQNNGV. This CDR3 is CASSTRDRVGGVFAGELFF. CDR3 sequence (DNA): TGTGCCAGCAGCACACGGGACAGGGTTGGAGGCGTCTTCGCCGGGGAGCTGTTTTTT.

This clone was recorded only once. The chain is built from TRBV28 and TRBJ2-5; a weak D match, TRBD2 (7 bases). This CDR3 region has 15 residues. Trimming removed 7 bases at V and 4 bases at J, with 19 bases between. CDR1 MDHEN and CDR2 SYDVKM come from the germline V gene. CDR3: CASTSRGEGPETQYF. The CDR3 coding sequence is TGTGCCAGCACCTCAAGGGGGGAGGGCCCAGAGACCCAGTACTTC.

The chain links TRBV7-9 to TRBJ2-3, with 7 bases aligning to TRBD2. The CDR3 sequence is 16 residues long. Trimming at V came to 4 bases and at J to 2 bases, leaving 9 bases not matched to a gene. CDR1 SEHNR and CDR2 FQNEAQ come from the germline V gene (reference sequence). The CDR3 spells CASSYPILADTDTQYF. The CDR3 DNA reads TGTGCCAGCAGCTACCCGATTCTAGCGGACACAGATACGCAGTATTTT.

The genes are TRBV29-1 and TRBJ2-7; TRBD2 is a possible D gene (5 bases). CDR3 size: 12 residues. V shed 2 bases and J shed 6 bases, with 11 bases lying between them. Germline V gene data show CDR1 as SQVTM and CDR2 as ANQGSEA. CDR3 sequence (DNA): TGCAGCGTTGAACCGGGGTCGGGCGAGCAGTACTTC. Its translation is CSVEPGSGEQYF.

CDR3 nucleotide sequence: TGCGCCAGCAGCTTAGGCCGGGACAGGGTAGTCTATGGCTACACCTTC. Its protein is CASSLGRDRVVYGYTF. The rearrangement links TRBV5-1 to TRBJ1-2, with 9 bases identical to TRBD1. With V trimmed by 2 bases and J by 4 bases, 9 bases remained unmatched. Germline V gene lookup returns CDR1 SGHRS and CDR2 YFSETQ. This CDR3 contains 16 residues.

The chain uses TRBV2 and TRBJ2-5; D possibly corresponds to TRBD1 (5 bases). The germline V gene has CDR1 SNHLY and CDR2 FYNNEI. This CDR3 has 14 amino acids. V lost 4 bases and J 2 bases, leaving 11 bases between the germline ends. The CDR3 region is CASSGRGVQETQYF. The CDR3 DNA follows: TGTGCCAGCAGTGGAAGGGGCGTTCAAGAGACCCAGTACTTC.

CDR3 sequence (DNA): TGCGCCAGCTTCCCGGTATGGGCCCGGGGGGGCTACACCTTC. It is translated as CASFPVWARGGYTF. The V gene is TRBV10-2, the J gene TRBJ1-2, with a weak D call TRBD1 (5 bases). CDR3 length equals 14 residues. Trimming pared 8 bases from V and 8 bases from J, leaving 21 bases between. CDR1 is WSHSY and CDR2 is SAAADI in the germline V gene.

The V gene is TRBV5-4, the J gene TRBJ1-2; D might be TRBD1 (5 bases). The V gene lost 4 bases and the J gene lost 1 base, with 8 bases spanning the gap. The CDR3 length is 13 residues. Germline V CDR1 and CDR2: SGHNT, YYREEE (reference sequence). The DNA of the CDR3 is TGTGCCAGCAGCCCCGGGGGTAACTATGGCTACACCTTC. Translated: CASSPGGNYGYTF.

The rearrangement uses TRBV25-1 and TRBJ2-7; 7 bases align to TRBD2. The V gene end was trimmed by 6 bases and the J gene end by 3 bases; junction bases not matched to a gene: 8. This CDR3 contains 14 residues. The germline V gene has CDR1 MGHDK and CDR2 SYGVNS. DNA for the CDR3: TGTGCCAGCAGCCCGGCGGGAGCGGTCTACGAGCAGTACTTC. This sequence encodes CASSPAGAVYEQYF.

On this clone: A read error may be the cause here, since a much bigger clone is one base away. This rearrangement joins TRBV2 to TRBJ2-3; 11 bases are a match to TRBD2. Germline CDR1 is SNHLY and CDR2 is FYNNEI. V shed 4 bases, J shed 1 base, and the junction held 1 base outside the gene matches. There are 15 residues in the CDR3. The chain's CDR3 is CASSVLAGGTDTQYF. CDR3 bases: TGTGCCAGCAGTGTACTAGCGGGAGGCACAGATACGCAGTATTTT.

V and J are TRBV5-1 and TRBJ2-5; D is ambiguous. Per germline, CDR1 SGHRS and CDR2 YFSETQ. The CDR3 covers 13 residues. Trimming cost V 2 bases and J 3 bases, with 8 bases left between them. The chain's CDR3 is CASSLGAKETQYF. Written as DNA, the CDR3 is TGCGCCAGCAGCTTAGGAGCGAAAGAGACCCAGTACTTC.

V is TRBV28 and J is TRBJ1-1; 7 nucleotides line up with TRBD1. The trim removed 7 bases at V and 0 bases at J, leaving 5 bases unmatched. The CDR3 length is 14 residues. CDR1 MDHEN and CDR2 SYDVKM come from the germline V gene. DNA for the CDR3: TGTGCCAGCACCAGGGACAGTTTGAACACTGAAGCTTTCTTT. Protein sequence: CASTRDSLNTEAFF.

This chain joins TRBV2 and TRBJ1-1, with TRBD1 as a possible D gene (6 bases). The V gene lost 1 base and the J gene lost 5 bases, with 8 bases spanning the gap. The CDR3 has 13 amino acids. The V gene's germline CDR1 is SNHLY and CDR2 FYNNEI. CDR3 residues: CASSEDRATEAFF. The DNA of the CDR3 is TGTGCCAGCAGTGAAGACAGGGCAACTGAAGCTTTCTTT.

The CDR3 nucleotides read TGTGCCTGGAGTGGGTCAGGGTACAACTACGAGCAGTACTTC. This translates into CAWSGSGYNYEQYF. The chain carries TRBV30 and TRBJ2-7; a weak D match, TRBD1 (5 bases). Trimming took off 1 base at V and 3 bases at J, with 13 bases between the two ends. The CDR3 sequence is 14 residues long. The germline CDR1 and CDR2 sequences are GTSNPN and SVGIG (reference sequence).

The chain joins TRBV5-1 to TRBJ2-7; the D is unclear. Trimming left V 5 bases short and J 0 bases short, with 12 bases between. Looked up from germline, CDR1 is SGHRS and CDR2 is YFSETQ. CDR3 length: 14 amino acids. The CDR3 nucleotides are TGCGCCAGCAGATTGACCCTAATCTCCTACGAGCAGTACTTC. Translating it yields CASRLTLISYEQYF.

J is TRBJ2-1 and V is TRBV28, with a possible D match to TRBD1 (5 bases). This CDR3 has 13 residues. Germline assignment: CDR1 MDHEN and CDR2 SYDVKM. The V end lost 5 bases, the J end lost 6 bases, and 11 bases lay between the germline ends. The CDR3: CASSHRPGNEQFF. In DNA, the CDR3 is TGTGCCAGCAGTCACAGGCCAGGCAATGAGCAGTTCTTC.

The rearrangement joins TRBV2 to TRBJ1-5; tentatively, D is TRBD1 (6 bases). The V end lost 6 bases, the J end lost 5 bases, and 23 bases lay between the germline ends. CDR3 size: 17 residues. CDR1 SNHLY and CDR2 FYNNEI come from the germline V gene. CDR3: CASRSFSGGDFHQPQHF. CDR3 coding DNA: TGTGCCAGCAGATCTTTCTCTGGGGGCGATTTCCATCAGCCCCAGCATTTT. The whole variable domain, filled in from reference TRBV2 and TRBJ1-5, reads EPEVTQTPSHQVTQMGQEVILRCVPISNHLYFYWYRQILGQKVEFLVSFYNNEISEKSEIFDDQFSVERPDGSNFTLKIRSTKLEDSAMYFCASRSFSGGDFHQPQHFGDGTRLSIL.